These T cell receptor beta chains were read from a single sample in a study of cytomegalovirus exposure and HLA in healthy donors. The assay was immunoSEQ multiplex PCR, and TCRdb's table has in-frame clones only and misses some. The table shows some 120,000 clones, with 80% occurring only once. The sample taken for sequencing was PBMCs. The receptors here all came from a male donor in good health and CMV-seronegative. Both conserved end residues are part of each CDR3. The D gene is left open where the match is weak. For some rows the clone size is stated as once, few or many, or as a class when expanded; others skip it.

>-|TRBV4-1|TRBJ2-7|TRBD1
TGCGCCAGCAGCCAAGATCTCGGGACAGGGACCGAGCAGTACTTC
CASSQDLGTGTEQYF
>-|TRBV4-2|TRBJ2-1|-
TGTGCCAGCAGCCAAGAATCCAGGGGTTACAATGAGCAGTTCTTC
CASSQESRGYNEQFF
>-|TRBV28|TRBJ2-2|TRBD1
TGTGCCACCGCCGGGACAGCGAACACCGGGGAGCTGTTTTTT
CATAGTANTGELFF
>few|TRBV4-2|TRBJ2-5|-
TGTGCCAGCAGCCAAGATCCTCGCGGGGTTGTGCGGGAGACCCAGTACTTC
CASSQDPRGVVRETQYF
>once|TRBV6-1|TRBJ2-6|TRBD1
TGTGCCACACAGGGGGCGAGGGCTGGGGCCAACGTCCTGACTTTC
CATQGARAGANVLTF
>-|TRBV2|TRBJ2-7|TRBD1
TGTGCCAGCAGGATAAATACGGGACAGTACTACGAGCAGTACTTC
CASRINTGQYYEQYF
>-|TRBV27|TRBJ2-1|-
TGTGCCAGCCGACTTGCGGGAAATGAGCAGTTCTTC
CASRLAGNEQFF
>-|TRBV7-9|TRBJ1-1|-
TGTGCCAGCAGCTTCTTGCGCGGGGGAGGGTCTGAAGCTTTCTTT
CASSFLRGGGSEAFF
>-|TRBV11-1|TRBJ2-7|TRBD1
TGTGCCAGCAGCCCAGACAGGGTGGGGTACGAGCAGTACTTC
CASSPDRVGYEQYF
>-|TRBV29-1|TRBJ1-2|TRBD1
TGCAGCGTTGTTTCGGGACAGTCCCTCCATGGCTACACCTTC
CSVVSGQSLHGYTF
>-|TRBV6-1|TRBJ2-1|-
TGTGCCAGCAGTGAAGAACAGGAATCCTACAATGAGCAGTTCTTC
CASSEEQESYNEQFF
>once|TRBV28|TRBJ1-2|-
TGTGCCAGCAGTTTGGGCAGCCACTATGGCTACACCTTC
CASSLGSHYGYTF
>-|TRBV11-2|TRBJ1-5|-
TGTGCCAGCAGCTTAGGAGGGTCCTATAGCAATCAGCCCCAGCATTTT
CASSLGGSYSNQPQHF
>-|TRBV11-2|TRBJ2-7|-
TGTGCCAGCAGCCGGGCAGCGGGCTACGAGCAGTACTTC
CASSRAAGYEQYF
>-|TRBV10-1|TRBJ1-1|TRBD1
TGCGCCTTGGGTTTACAGGGGAGGAACACTGAAGCTTTCTTT
CALGLQGRNTEAFF
>-|TRBV10-3|TRBJ2-7|TRBD1
TGTGCCATCAGTGAGGTACGGGACAGGGGCTACGAGCAGTACTTC
CAISEVRDRGYEQYF
>once|TRBV6-1|TRBJ2-1|TRBD2
TGTGCCAGCAGTGTGACTAGCGGGGTTGATAGTGAGCAGTTCTTC
CASSVTSGVDSEQFF
>-|TRBV20-1|TRBJ1-4|-
TGCAGTGCTAGGGGAGGGGTAGAACTGTTTTTT
CSARGGVELFF
>-|TRBV7-9|TRBJ2-1|TRBD2
TGTGCCAGCAGCCCCCGTAGCGGGGGAAGCTACAATGAGCAGTTCTTC
CASSPRSGGSYNEQFF
>-|TRBV7-9|TRBJ2-7|-
TGTTCCAGCAGTGGGAGGGGGGGGAAGTACGAGCAGTACTTC
CSSSGRGGKYEQYF
>-|TRBV14|TRBJ1-1|-
TGTGCCAGCAGCAGACACCTTCCGAACACTGAAGCTTTCTTT
CASSRHLPNTEAFF
>once|TRBV19|TRBJ1-4|TRBD1
TGTGCCAGTAGTCCTGGGACAGGGGTTACAACTAATGAAAAACTGTTTTTT
CASSPGTGVTTNEKLFF
>-|TRBV27|TRBJ2-3|-
TGTGCCAGCAGTTTGGTGGCAGGCAATCCAGATACGCAGTATTTT
CASSLVAGNPDTQYF
>few|TRBV4-1|TRBJ1-2|TRBD1
TGCGCCAGCAGCCAAGTACAGGGGTTGGGAGGCTACACCTTC
CASSQVQGLGGYTF
>once|TRBV6-4|TRBJ1-5|-
TGTGCCAGCAGTGACCGTACAGGGATGGGCAATCAGCCCCAGCATTTT
CASSDRTGMGNQPQHF
>-|TRBV25-1|TRBJ2-1|TRBD2
TGTGCCAGCAGTTCGAGCGGCGCGGGGGACAATGAGCAGTTCTTC
CASSSSGAGDNEQFF
>-|TRBV11-2|TRBJ2-3|TRBD1
TGTGCCAGCAGAAGGGACAGGGGTACAGATACGCAGTATTTT
CASRRDRGTDTQYF
>-|TRBV6-6|TRBJ1-5|-
TGTGCCAGCAGTTACAGGGGAAGTAATCAGCCCCAGCATTTT
CASSYRGSNQPQHF
>-|TRBV10-3|TRBJ1-6|-
TGTGCCATCAGTGAGTCTGGAGGGACACCCCTCCACTTT
CAISESGGTPLHF
>-|TRBV9|TRBJ2-7|TRBD1
TGTGCCAGCAGCGTTGGACAGGGGGAATCTCACGAGCAGTACTTC
CASSVGQGESHEQYF
>-|TRBV6-5|TRBJ1-4|-
TGTGCCAGCAGCAATATGACACATGCTAATGAAAAACTGTTTTTT
CASSNMTHANEKLFF
>-|TRBV11-2|TRBJ2-7|TRBD1
TGTGCCAGCAGCTTATGGACAGGGTTAAACGAGCAGTACTTC
CASSLWTGLNEQYF
>-|TRBV6-5|TRBJ1-1|TRBD1
TGTGCCAGCACCCTGACAGGGGGCACTGAAGCTTTCTTT
CASTLTGGTEAFF
>-|TRBV18|TRBJ2-1|-
TGTGCCAGCTCACAATCTCAGGCATCGGGAGATGAGCAGTTCTTC
CASSQSQASGDEQFF
>-|TRBV7-6|TRBJ1-1|-
TGTGCCAGCAGCCCCGGGGGGGGGCCGAACACTGAAGCTTTCTTT
CASSPGGGPNTEAFF
>-|TRBV19|TRBJ1-5|TRBD1
TGTGCCAGTAGTCGGGACAGGGGGCTTGTAGATCAGCCCCAGCATTTT
CASSRDRGLVDQPQHF
>-|TRBV2|TRBJ1-2|-
TGTGCCAGCGGACGTGACAGAATTCCTAACTATGGCTACACCTTC
CASGRDRIPNYGYTF
>-|TRBV5-1|TRBJ2-1|TRBD1
TGCGCCAGCAGCTTGGGGGACAGAGCTTACAATGAGCAGTTCTTC
CASSLGDRAYNEQFF
>once|TRBV18|TRBJ2-7|-
TGTGCCAGCTCACCAACCAGCTCCTACGAGCAGTACTTC
CASSPTSSYEQYF
>-|TRBV19|TRBJ2-1|-
TGTGCCAGTAGTCTCTACAATGAGCAGTTCTTC
CASSLYNEQFF
>-|TRBV6-4|TRBJ2-3|TRBD1
TGTGCCAGCAGGGCGGACAGGGGCCCCACAGATACGCAGTATTTT
CASRADRGPTDTQYF
>-|TRBV7-9|TRBJ2-7|TRBD1
TGTTCCAGCACCTCTAGTGGGGACAGGGCCTACGAGCAGTACTTC
CSSTSSGDRAYEQYF
>few|TRBV7-8|TRBJ2-2|TRBD2
TGTGCCAGCAGCGTCGGACTAGCGGGAGGGTGGGGGGAGCTGTTTTTT
CASSVGLAGGWGELFF
>few|TRBV2|TRBJ2-3|TRBD2
TGTGCCAGCAGTCCTAATACTAGCGGGGGAACCACAGATACGCAGTATTTT
CASSPNTSGGTTDTQYF
>-|TRBV9|TRBJ2-7|TRBD2
TGTGCCAGCAGCTCGGGACTAGCGGGGGGGAATACCCCCTACGAGCAGTACTTC
CASSSGLAGGNTPYEQYF
>-|TRBV27|TRBJ1-4|-
TGTGCCAGCAGTCCCTTCGGGACTTATGAAAAACTGTTTTTT
CASSPFGTYEKLFF
>-|TRBV9|TRBJ1-4|-
TGTGCCAGCAGCGTAGGGACAGCAACTAATGAAAAACTGTTTTTT
CASSVGTATNEKLFF
>-|TRBV6-5|TRBJ1-5|-
TGTGCCAGCAGTTCGGGTCGGGGGGATAGGTCCCAGCATTTT
CASSSGRGDRSQHF
>-|TRBV6-1|TRBJ1-1|-
TGTGCCACCATCGGACAACAGTCTGAAGCTTTCTTT
CATIGQQSEAFF
>-|TRBV6-5|TRBJ1-2|-
TGTGCGGCCAGACATAGGAACCTCTATGGCTACACCTTC
CAARHRNLYGYTF